This passage covers 5 T cell receptor beta chains from one sample sequenced in a study of monozygotic twins with inflammatory bowel disease. TCRdb re-analyzed the 5' RACE reads; it lists each CDR3 protein once, without DNA. The repertoire shows approximately 300,000 distinct CDR3 sequences; the top ten hold over 5%. The sample comprised blood. The receptors were gathered from a human donor with ulcerative colitis or Crohn's disease, or a healthy co-twin of an affected twin (not recorded which).

V gene TRBV7-9 combines with J gene TRBJ1-1; lacking DNA, the TRBD1 call made by TCRdb goes unchecked. This CDR3 has 15 amino acids. Looked up from germline, CDR1 is SEHNR and CDR2 is FQNEAQ (reference sequence). This CDR3 reads CASSLSGTMNTEAFF.

The chain is built from TRBV19 and TRBJ1-5; TCRdb's assignment of TRBD1 cannot be checked, as there is no DNA. This CDR3 comprises 17 residues. CDR1 is LNHDA, CDR2 SQIVND, per germline (reference sequence). This CDR3 reads CASSIDPGGRSNQPQHF.

The rearrangement links TRBV11-2 to TRBJ2-5; TCRdb returns TRBD2, unconfirmable since there is no DNA. This CDR3 comprises 16 residues. Germline CDR1 SGHAT, CDR2 FQNNGV. The chain's CDR3 is CASSLSSGGMVKTQYF.

The chain has TRBV6-1 and TRBJ1-1; TCRdb picks TRBD1, but there is no DNA to check that call. Germline V CDR1 and CDR2: MNHNS, SASEGT. The CDR3 is made up of 15 amino acids. This CDR3 is CASMAGSTMNTEAFF.

The V and J genes are TRBV27 and TRBJ2-5; TCRdb indicates TRBD1, and absent DNA this call remains unverified. Germline-derived CDR1 and CDR2 are MNHEY and SMNVEV (reference sequence). There are 14 residues in the CDR3. CDR3 in amino acids: CASSPRTFQETQYF.